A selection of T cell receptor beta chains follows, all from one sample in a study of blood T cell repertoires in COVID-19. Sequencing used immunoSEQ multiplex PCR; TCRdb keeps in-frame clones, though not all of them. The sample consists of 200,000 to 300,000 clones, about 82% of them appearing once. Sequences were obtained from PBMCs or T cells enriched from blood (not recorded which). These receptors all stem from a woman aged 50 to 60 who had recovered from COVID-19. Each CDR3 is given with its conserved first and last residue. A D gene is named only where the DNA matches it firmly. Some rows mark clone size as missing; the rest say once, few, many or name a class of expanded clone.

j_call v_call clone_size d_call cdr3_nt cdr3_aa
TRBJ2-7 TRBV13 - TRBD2 TGTGCCAGCAGCCCCCGGGGTAGCGGGAGGAACGAGCAGTACTTC CASSPRGSGRNEQYF
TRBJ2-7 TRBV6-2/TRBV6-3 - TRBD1 TGTGCCAGCAGTCGGATACAGGGGGCCTACGAGCAGTACTTC CASSRIQGAYEQYF
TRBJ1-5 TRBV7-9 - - TGTGCCAGCAGCTTAGGAGGAGTTCATCAGCCCCAGCATTTT CASSLGGVHQPQHF
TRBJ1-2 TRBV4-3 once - TGCGCCAGCAGCCAAGATCGTGCAAGCAACTATGGCTACACCTTC CASSQDRASNYGYTF
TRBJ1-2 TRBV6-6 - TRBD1 TGTGCCAGCCGGGACAGGGAAACCTACACCTTC CASRDRETYTF
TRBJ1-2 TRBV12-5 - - TGTGCTAGTGGTTTGGTAGCCCGTGACTATGGCTACACCTTC CASGLVARDYGYTF
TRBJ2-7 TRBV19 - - TGTGCCAGTAGTATTGAGTACGGAGGGGTAGACGAGCAGTACTTC CASSIEYGGVDEQYF
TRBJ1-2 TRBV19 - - TGTGCCAGTAGTATATTCTTGTCCGACTATGGCTACACCTTC CASSIFLSDYGYTF
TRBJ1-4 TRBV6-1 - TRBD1 TGTGCCAGCAGTGAATTTTTCGGGGCAGGGGGAACTAATGAAAAACTGTTTTTT CASSEFFGAGGTNEKLFF
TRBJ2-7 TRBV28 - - TGTGCCAGCAGCAGGCCATCCTACTACGAGCAGTACTTC CASSRPSYYEQYF
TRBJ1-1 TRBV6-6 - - TGTGCCAGCAGTTACGAGACAGCGAACACTGAAGCTTTCTTT CASSYETANTEAFF
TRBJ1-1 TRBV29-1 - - TGCAGCGTTGAGTTAGGGGTCGCTGAAGCTTTCTTT CSVELGVAEAFF
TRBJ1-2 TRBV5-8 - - TGTGCCAGCAGCTTAAACAGGGATAACTATGGCTACACCTTC CASSLNRDNYGYTF
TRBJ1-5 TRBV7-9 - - TGTGCCAGCAGCCCCCCGGGTCCGCAGAATCAGCCCCAGCATTTT CASSPPGPQNQPQHF
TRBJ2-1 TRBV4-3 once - TGCGCCAGCAGCCAAGAGTGGGGGCTAGTTAAGGGAAGTGATGAGCAGTTCTTC CASSQEWGLVKGSDEQFF
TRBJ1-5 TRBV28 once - TGTGCCAGCAGATCAACTAGGGGAGGGCTCAATCAGCCCCAGCATTTT CASRSTRGGLNQPQHF
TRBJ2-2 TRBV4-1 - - TGCGCCAGCAGCCAAGTAGGGGGTCGAACCGGGGAGCTGTTTTTT CASSQVGGRTGELFF
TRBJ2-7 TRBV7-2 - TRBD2 TGTGCCAGCAGCTTAGGAGGGACTAAAGAAACCGAGCAGTACTTC CASSLGGTKETEQYF
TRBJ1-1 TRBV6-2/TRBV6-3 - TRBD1 TGTGCCAGCAGTTACTCCCCCGGGACAGGGCAGAACACTGAAGCTTTCTTT CASSYSPGTGQNTEAFF
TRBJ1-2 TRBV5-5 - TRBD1 TGTGCCAGCAGCTCCTTGACAGGGAACTATGGCTACACCTTC CASSSLTGNYGYTF
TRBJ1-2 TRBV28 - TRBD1 TGTGCCAGCAGTCTTTATCCCTTAGACAGGGGGTTAGGCTACACCTTC CASSLYPLDRGLGYTF
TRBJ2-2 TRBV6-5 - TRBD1 TGTGCCAGCAGTAAGGACAGGGTGAACACCGGGGAGCTGTTTTTT CASSKDRVNTGELFF
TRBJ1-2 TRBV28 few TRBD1 TGTGCCAGCAGCGAACTGACAGGGCGTAAGTTTAACTATGGCTACACCTTC CASSELTGRKFNYGYTF
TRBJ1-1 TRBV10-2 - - TGCGCCAGCAGGGAGGGCGGGGTGAACACTGAAGCTTTCTTT CASREGGVNTEAFF
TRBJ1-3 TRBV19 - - TGTGCCTCGAACATCGGGGGGCAAAGAAACACCATATATTTT CASNIGGQRNTIYF
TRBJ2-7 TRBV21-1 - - TGTGCCAGCCGCTGCGGGAGGGCGACTCCCACCTACGAGCAGTACTTC CASRCGRATPTYEQYF
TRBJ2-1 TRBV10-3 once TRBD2 TGTGCCATCAGTGAGTCAGCGGGGGGTTTGAATGAGCAGTTCTTC CAISESAGGLNEQFF
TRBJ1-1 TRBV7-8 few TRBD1 TGTGCCAGCAGCTTAGGTTACAGGGGGCGAGGCACTGAAGCTTTCTTT CASSLGYRGRGTEAFF
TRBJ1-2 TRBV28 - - TGTGCCAGCACCACCACTGACTATGGCTACACCTTC CASTTTDYGYTF
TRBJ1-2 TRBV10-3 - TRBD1 TGTGCCATCAGTGCTAGACAGGGAGCGGAGGGACATGGCTACACCTTC CAISARQGAEGHGYTF
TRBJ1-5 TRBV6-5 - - TGTGCCAGCAGGGGGGGGTTCAATCAGCCCCAGCATTTT CASRGGFNQPQHF
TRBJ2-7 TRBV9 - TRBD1 TGTGCCAGCAGCGCTCACGGGGGACAGGGGTACGAGCAGTACTTC CASSAHGGQGYEQYF
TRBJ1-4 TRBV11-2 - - TGTGCCAGCAGCCCTGCTAGTATAAAACTGTTTTTT CASSPASIKLFF
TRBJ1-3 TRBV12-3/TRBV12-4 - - TGTGCCAGCAGTTTACAGAGGCCCATATATTTT CASSLQRPIYF
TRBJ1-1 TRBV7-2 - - TGTGCCAGCAGCTTAGTGAGGGGGGGCCTTGAAGCTTTCTTT CASSLVRGGLEAFF
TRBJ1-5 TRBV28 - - TGTGCCAGCAGTTTATACATGCCCCAGCATTTT CASSLYMPQHF
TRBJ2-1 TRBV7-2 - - TGTGCCAGCAGCCCTTTTAAGACAGCCGTCGTTTACAATGAGCAGTTCTTC CASSPFKTAVVYNEQFF
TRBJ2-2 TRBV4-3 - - TGCGCCAGCAGCCAAGTGATCGGGTCTCTCGGGGAGCTGTTTTTT CASSQVIGSLGELFF
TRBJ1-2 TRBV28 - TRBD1 TGTGCCAGCAGTCTGGGGACAGGGGGAGGTGGCTACACCTTC CASSLGTGGGGYTF
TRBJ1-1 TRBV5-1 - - TGCGCCAGCGGCCAGGGGACCATGAACACTGAAGCTTTCTTT CASGQGTMNTEAFF
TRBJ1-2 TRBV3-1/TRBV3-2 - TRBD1 TGTGCCAGCAGCCAAGCCGGGACAGGGGATGTGGGCTACACCTTC CASSQAGTGDVGYTF
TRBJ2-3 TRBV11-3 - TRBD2 TGTGCCAGCTCTTTTCCTAGCGGGAGCACAGATACGCAGTATTTT CASSFPSGSTDTQYF
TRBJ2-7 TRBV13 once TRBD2 TGTGCCAGCAGCCCCGAAGGGTGGGAGGGCTCCTACGAGCAGTACTTC CASSPEGWEGSYEQYF
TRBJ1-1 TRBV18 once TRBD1 TGTGCCAGCTCACCCCAAGGGACAGGGAACACTGAAGCTTTCTTT CASSPQGTGNTEAFF
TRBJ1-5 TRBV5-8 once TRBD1 TGTGCCAGCAGCTTGGGAGACAGGGTTTCAAATCAGCCCCAGCATTTT CASSLGDRVSNQPQHF
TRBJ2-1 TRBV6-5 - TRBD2 TGTGCCAGCAGTTCCTTAGGACTAGCGGGAGGGCATGAGCAGTTCTTC CASSSLGLAGGHEQFF
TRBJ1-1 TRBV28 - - TGTGCCAGCTCCTTTCCGTCGCGGGACGGCTTCATGAACACTGAAGCTTTCTTT CASSFPSRDGFMNTEAFF
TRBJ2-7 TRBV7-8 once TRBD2 TGTGCCAGCAGCTCGAGCGGGGGGGGAGTCTACGAGCAGTACTTC CASSSSGGGVYEQYF
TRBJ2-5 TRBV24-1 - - TGTGCCACCAAGAACGGGAGACAGATGGGGTGGGAGACCCAGTACTTC CATKNGRQMGWETQYF
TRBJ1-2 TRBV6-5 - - TGTGCCAGCAGTTACGATCGGGGGGCGCGTGGCTACACCTTC CASSYDRGARGYTF
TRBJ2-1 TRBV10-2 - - TGCGCCAGCAGAAAGGGGCTACAAAGCTCCTACAATGAGCAGTTCTTC CASRKGLQSSYNEQFF
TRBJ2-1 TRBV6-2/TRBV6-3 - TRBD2 TGTGCCAGCAGTTATTGGGCTAGCGGGAAGAATGAGCAGTTCTTC CASSYWASGKNEQFF
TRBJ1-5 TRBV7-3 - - TGTGCCAGCAGCCCGACAGGAAGCATTGGGCAGCCCCAGCATTTT CASSPTGSIGQPQHF
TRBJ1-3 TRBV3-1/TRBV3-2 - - TGTGCCAGCAGCCAACTCTCTGGAAACACCATATATTTT CASSQLSGNTIYF
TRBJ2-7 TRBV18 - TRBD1 TGTGCCAGCTCACCGTATGGACAGGGGGACTCCGAGCAGTACTTC CASSPYGQGDSEQYF
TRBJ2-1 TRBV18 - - TGTGCCAGCTCACCCTCCTCGTCCTTATACAATGAGCAGTTCTTC CASSPSSSLYNEQFF
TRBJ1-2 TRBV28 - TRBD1 TGTGCCAGCAGACCCGAGGGACAGGGAAGGTATGGCTACACCTTC CASRPEGQGRYGYTF
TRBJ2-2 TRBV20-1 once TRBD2 TGCAGTGCTAGTTTGGACCGATTAGCGGGAGGAACGAACACCGGGGAGCTGTTTTTT CSASLDRLAGGTNTGELFF
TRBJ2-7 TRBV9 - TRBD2 TGTGCCAGCAGCCCAGGGACTAGCGGCTCCTACGAGCAGTACTTC CASSPGTSGSYEQYF